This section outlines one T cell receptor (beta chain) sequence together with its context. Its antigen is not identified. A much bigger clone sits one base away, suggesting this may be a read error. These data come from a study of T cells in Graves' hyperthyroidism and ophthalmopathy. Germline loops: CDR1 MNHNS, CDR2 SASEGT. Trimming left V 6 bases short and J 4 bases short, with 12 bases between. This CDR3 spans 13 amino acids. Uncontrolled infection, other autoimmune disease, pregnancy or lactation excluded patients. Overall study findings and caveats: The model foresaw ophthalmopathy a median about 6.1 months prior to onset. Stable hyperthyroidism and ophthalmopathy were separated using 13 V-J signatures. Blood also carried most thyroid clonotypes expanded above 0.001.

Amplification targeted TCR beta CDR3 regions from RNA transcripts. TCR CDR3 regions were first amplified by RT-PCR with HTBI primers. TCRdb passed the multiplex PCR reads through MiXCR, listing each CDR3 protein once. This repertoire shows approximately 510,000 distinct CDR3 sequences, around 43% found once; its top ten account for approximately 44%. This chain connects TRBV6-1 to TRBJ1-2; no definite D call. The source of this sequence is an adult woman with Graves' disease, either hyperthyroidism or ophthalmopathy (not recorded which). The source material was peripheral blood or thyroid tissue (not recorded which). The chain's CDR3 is CASSTETVYGYTF. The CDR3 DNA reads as TGTGCCAGCAGCACAGAGACTGTCTATGGCTACACCTTC.